This entry lists 2 T cell receptor beta chains sequenced from one sample in a study of T cell clonality in common variable immunodeficiency. Only in-frame clones appear in the TCRdb table, and some are missing; sequencing was by immunoSEQ multiplex PCR. This repertoire holds 75,000 to 85,000 clones, and none appear only once. The source material was peripheral blood mononuclear cells. All receptors come from a person aged 18 to 69 in good health.

In this sample, this clone turned up many times. From the germline J gene comes the end of the CDR3, since the read stops 3 residues before it. The rearrangement links TRBV7-6 to TRBJ1-2, with 9 bases lining up with TRBD1. The CDR3 extends over 14 amino acids. Looked up from germline, CDR1 is SGHVS and CDR2 is FNYEAQ. CDR3 bases read: TGTGCCAGCAGCCCCGGGACAGGGTCTGGCGGC. Protein product: CASSPGTGSGG. The full CDR3 sequence reads CASSPGTGSGGYTF.

This clone has at least ten counts. The CDR3 is cut off 3 residues early in the read; its end comes from the germline J gene. This chain joins TRBV7-2 and TRBJ1-1; D may be TRBD1 (6 bases). The CDR3 length is 12 residues. Germline lookup yields CDR1 SGHTA and CDR2 FQGNSA. The V end was cut by 7 bases, the J end by 5 bases, with 11 bases between. CDR3 sequence: CASTQQGTEAFF. CDR3 DNA, as far as it was read: TGTGCCAGCACCCAGCAGGGGACTGAA.